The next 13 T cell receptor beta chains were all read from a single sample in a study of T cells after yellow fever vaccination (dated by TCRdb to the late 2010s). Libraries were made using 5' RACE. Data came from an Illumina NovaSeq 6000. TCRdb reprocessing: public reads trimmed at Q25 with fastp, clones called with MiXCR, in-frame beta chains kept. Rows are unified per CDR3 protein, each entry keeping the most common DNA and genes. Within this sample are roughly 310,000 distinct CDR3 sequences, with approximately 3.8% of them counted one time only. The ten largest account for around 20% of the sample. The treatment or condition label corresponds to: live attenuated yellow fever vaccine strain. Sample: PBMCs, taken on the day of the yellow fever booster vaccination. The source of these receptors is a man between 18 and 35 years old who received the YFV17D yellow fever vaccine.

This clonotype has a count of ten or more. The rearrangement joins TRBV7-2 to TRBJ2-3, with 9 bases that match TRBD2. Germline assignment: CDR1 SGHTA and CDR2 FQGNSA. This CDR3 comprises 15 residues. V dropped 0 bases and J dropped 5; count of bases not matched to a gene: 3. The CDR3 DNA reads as TGTGCCAGCAGCTTAGCAGCGGGGGGAAGAGATACGCAGTATTTT. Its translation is CASSLAAGGRDTQYF.

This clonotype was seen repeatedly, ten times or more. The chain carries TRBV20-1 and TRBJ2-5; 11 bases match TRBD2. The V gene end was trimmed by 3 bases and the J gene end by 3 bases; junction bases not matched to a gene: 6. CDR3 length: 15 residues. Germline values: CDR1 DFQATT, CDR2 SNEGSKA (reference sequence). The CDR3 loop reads CSASKVAGGKETQYF. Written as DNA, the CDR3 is TGCAGTGCTAGTAAGGTAGCGGGGGGGAAAGAGACCCAGTACTTC.

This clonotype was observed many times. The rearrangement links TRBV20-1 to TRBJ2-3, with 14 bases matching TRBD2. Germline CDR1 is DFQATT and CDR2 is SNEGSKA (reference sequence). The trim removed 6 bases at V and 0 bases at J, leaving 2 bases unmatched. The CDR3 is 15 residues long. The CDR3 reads CSAGLAGGSTDTQYF. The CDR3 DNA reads TGCAGTGCCGGACTAGCGGGGGGTAGCACAGATACGCAGTATTTT.

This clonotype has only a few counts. CDR3 in amino acids: CASIDRARTGELFF. The CDR3 DNA is TGTGCCAGCATCGACAGGGCACGTACCGGGGAGCTGTTTTTT. This chain uses TRBV12-3 or TRBV12-4 with TRBJ2-2, with 7 positions matching TRBD1. Trimming took 7 bases from V and 5 from J; bases not matched to a gene: 7. There are 14 residues in the CDR3.

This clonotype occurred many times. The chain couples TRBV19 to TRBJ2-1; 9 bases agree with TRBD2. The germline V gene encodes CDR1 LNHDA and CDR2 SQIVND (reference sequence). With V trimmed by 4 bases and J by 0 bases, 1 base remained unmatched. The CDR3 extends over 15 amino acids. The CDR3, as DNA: TGTGCCAGTAGTAAGACTAGCGGCTCCTACAATGAGCAGTTCTTC. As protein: CASSKTSGSYNEQFF.

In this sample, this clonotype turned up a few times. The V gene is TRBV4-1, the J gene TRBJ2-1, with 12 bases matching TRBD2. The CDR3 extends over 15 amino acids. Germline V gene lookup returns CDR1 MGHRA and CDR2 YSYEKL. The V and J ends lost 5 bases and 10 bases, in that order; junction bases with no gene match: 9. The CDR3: CASSSGTSGQIEQFF. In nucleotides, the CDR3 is TGCGCCAGCAGCTCCGGGACTAGCGGGCAAATAGAGCAGTTCTTC.

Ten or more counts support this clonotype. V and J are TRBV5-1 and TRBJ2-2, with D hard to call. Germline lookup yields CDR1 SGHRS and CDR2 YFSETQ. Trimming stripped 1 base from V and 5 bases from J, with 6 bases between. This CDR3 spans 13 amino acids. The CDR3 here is CASSLKGTGELFF. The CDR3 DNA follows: TGCGCCAGCAGCTTGAAAGGGACCGGGGAGCTGTTTTTT.

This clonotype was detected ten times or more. The CDR3 DNA reads TGTGCCAGCAGCTTAAAGGATAGCAATCAGCCCCAGCATTTT. Amino acids: CASSLKDSNQPQHF. The chain couples TRBV7-9 to TRBJ1-5; D gene unclear. This CDR3 is 14 amino acids long. The germline V gene encodes CDR1 SEHNR and CDR2 FQNEAQ (reference sequence). The V and J ends lost 2 bases and 0 bases respectively, with 5 bases between them.

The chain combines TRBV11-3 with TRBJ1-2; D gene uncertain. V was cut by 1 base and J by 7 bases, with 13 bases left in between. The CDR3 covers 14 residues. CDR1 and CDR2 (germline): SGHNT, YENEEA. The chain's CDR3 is CASSLGTGPVGYTF. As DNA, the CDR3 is TGTGCCAGCAGCTTAGGGACTGGCCCGGTTGGCTACACCTTC. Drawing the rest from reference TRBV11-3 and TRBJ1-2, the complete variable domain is EAGVVQSPRYKIIEKKQPVAFWCNPISGHNTLYWYLQNLGQGPELLIRYENEEAVDDSQLPKDRFSAERLKGVDSTLKIQPAELGDSAVYLCASSLGTGPVGYTFGSGTRLTVV.

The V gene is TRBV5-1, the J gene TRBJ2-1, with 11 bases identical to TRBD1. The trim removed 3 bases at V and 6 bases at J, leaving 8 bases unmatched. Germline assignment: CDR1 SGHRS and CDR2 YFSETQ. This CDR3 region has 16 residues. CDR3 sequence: CASSYRTGGPLNEQFF. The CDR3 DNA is TGCGCCAGCAGCTACCGGACAGGGGGCCCCCTCAATGAGCAGTTCTTC.

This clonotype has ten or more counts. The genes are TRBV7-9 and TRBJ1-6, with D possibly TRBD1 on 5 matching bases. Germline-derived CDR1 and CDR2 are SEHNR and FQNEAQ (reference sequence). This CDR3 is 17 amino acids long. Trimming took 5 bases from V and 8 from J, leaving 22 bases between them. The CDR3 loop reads CASSTRTQGGEYSPLHF. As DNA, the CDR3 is TGTGCCAGCAGCACGAGGACCCAGGGAGGAGAGTATTCACCCCTCCACTTT.

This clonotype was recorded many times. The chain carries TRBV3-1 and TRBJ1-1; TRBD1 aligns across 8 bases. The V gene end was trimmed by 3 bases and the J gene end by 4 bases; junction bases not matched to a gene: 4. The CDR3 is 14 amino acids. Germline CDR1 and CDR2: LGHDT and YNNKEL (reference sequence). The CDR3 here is CASSQITGGTEAFF. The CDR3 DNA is TGTGCCAGCAGCCAGATTACAGGGGGCACTGAAGCTTTCTTT.

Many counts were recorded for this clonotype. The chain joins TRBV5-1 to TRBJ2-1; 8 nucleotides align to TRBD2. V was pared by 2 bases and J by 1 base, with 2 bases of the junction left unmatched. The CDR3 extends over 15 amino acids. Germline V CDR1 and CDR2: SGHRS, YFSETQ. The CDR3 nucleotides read TGCGCCAGCAGCTTTACTAGCGGATCCTACAATGAGCAGTTCTTC. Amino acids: CASSFTSGSYNEQFF. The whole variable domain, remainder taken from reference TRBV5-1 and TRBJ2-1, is KAGVTQTPRYLIKTRGQQVTLSCSPISGHRSVSWYQQTPGQGLQFLFEYFSETQRNKGNFPGRFSGRQFSNSRSEMNVSTLELGDSALYLCASSFTSGSYNEQFFGPGTRLTVL.